The rows below give T cell receptor beta chains drawn from one sample of a study of Ad26.COV2.S vaccination and SARS-CoV-2 variants. The method was immunoSEQ multiplex PCR; TCRdb's version includes in-frame clones alone and lacks a portion of them. This repertoire shows some 340,000 clones, 70% to 90% found once; its top ten account for 2.1%. This specimen was peripheral blood, taken in a trial of Ad26.COV2.S vaccine versus placebo. The source of these receptors is a person aged 18-65 years who received the Ad26.COV2.S COVID-19 vaccine or a placebo. The CDR3 runs from the conserved cysteine through the conserved F or W. Each record gives: clone size, J gene, CDR3 length, V gene, D gene, CDR3 DNA, CDR3 protein. D genes are given only for firm matches. Size is stated for part of the rows, as once, few or many counts, or as a class when the clone is expanded.

few TRBJ2-1 17 TRBV5-1 TRBD2 TGCGCCAGCAGCAGAAACGAGCAGCGGGGGAGGTACAATGAGCAGTTCTTC CASSRNEQRGRYNEQFF
. TRBJ1-1 15 TRBV5-5 . TGTGCCAGCAGCGTCTCCGGGGCCCTTGGATCTGAAGCTTTCTTT CASSVSGALGSEAFF
. TRBJ2-1 19 TRBV5-1 . TGCGCCAGCAGCTTGAAGCAAGGCTTTTGGGCAGAAGGAGCCAATGAGCAGTTCTTC CASSLKQGFWAEGANEQFF
. TRBJ2-3 15 TRBV6-5 TRBD1 TGTGCCAGCAACGACGGACAGGGGCCATGGGATACGCAGTATTTT CASNDGQGPWDTQYF
. TRBJ1-3 16 TRBV2 . TGTGCCAGCAGTCGGGCGGCATTCAGCTCTGGAAACACCATATATTTT CASSRAAFSSGNTIYF
. TRBJ1-2 14 TRBV6-6 . TGTGCCAGCAGTTACGGTCTCCCCGCGTCTGGCTACACCTTC CASSYGLPASGYTF
once TRBJ2-2 15 TRBV5-1 TRBD1 TGCGCCAGCGATCCGGGACAGGGGAACCCCGGGGAGCTGTTTTTT CASDPGQGNPGELFF
. TRBJ2-1 15 TRBV7-3 TRBD2 TGTGCCAGCAGCTTATTAGCGGGGCCGGAGAATGAGCAGTTCTTC CASSLLAGPENEQFF
once TRBJ2-5 14 TRBV5-6 . TGTGCCAGCAGCCCGGGGACACTTAGAGAGACCCAGTACTTC CASSPGTLRETQYF
few TRBJ2-1 16 TRBV19 . TGTGCCAGTAGTTTGGAATTTAAGTCTACCTACAATGAGCAGTTCTTC CASSLEFKSTYNEQFF
. TRBJ2-7 15 TRBV5-5 . TGTGCCAGCAGCTTGGGCCCCACAGGGAACTACGAGCAGTACTTC CASSLGPTGNYEQYF